Shown below are 18 T cell receptor beta chains from a single sample sequenced in a study of CD8 T cells in ankylosing spondylitis. TCRdb processed the 5' RACE reads anew with MiXCR; each CDR3 protein has one entry. Here the sample spans 200,000 to 300,000 distinct CDR3 sequences, roughly 32% being singletons. Sequenced input: blood, either unsorted or a sorted T cell fraction (not recorded which). The origin of the receptors is a male donor with ankylosing spondylitis or in good health (not recorded which).

This chain joins TRBV7-6 and TRBJ2-1; 8 nucleotides line up with TRBD2. V shed 2 bases and J 6 bases; nucleotides not matched to a gene: 6. The CDR3 is made up of 15 amino acids. Germline CDR1 SGHVS, CDR2 FNYEAQ. The CDR3 loop reads CASSLRRGGLNEQFF. The CDR3 DNA reads TGTGCCAGCAGCTTACGTCGGGGGGGCCTCAATGAGCAGTTCTTC. The whole variable domain, remainder taken from reference TRBV7-6 and TRBJ2-1, is GAGVSQSPRYKVTKRGQDVALRCDPISGHVSLYWYRQALGQGPEFLTYFNYEAQQDKSGLPNDRFSAERPEGSISTLTIQRTEQRDSAMYRCASSLRRGGLNEQFFGPGTRLTVL.

The V gene is TRBV2, the J gene TRBJ2-3, with 10 nucleotides matching TRBD2. CDR1 and CDR2 from the germline V gene are SNHLY and FYNNEI. The CDR3 has 15 residues. The J segment lost 5 bases and the V segment lost 5 bases, leaving 7 bases of the junction unmatched. CDR3 coding DNA: TGTGCCAGCAGTCCCTCTAGCGGGGGAGGAGATACGCAGTATTTT. Translated, it gives CASSPSSGGGDTQYF. The full variable domain, with the rest looked up from reference TRBV2 and TRBJ2-3, is EPEVTQTPSHQVTQMGQEVILRCVPISNHLYFYWYRQILGQKVEFLVSFYNNEISEKSEIFDDQFSVERPDGSNFTLKIRSTKLEDSAMYFCASSPSSGGGDTQYFGPGTRLTVL.

V gene TRBV4-1 combines with J gene TRBJ2-7, with 8 bases fitting TRBD1. This CDR3 is built from 16 residues. The ends lost 4 bases at V and 2 bases at J; junction bases unmatched: 10. The germline gives CDR1 MGHRA, CDR2 YSYEKL. CDR3 sequence: CASSPPGQGAPYEQYF. The CDR3 DNA sequence: TGCGCCAGCAGCCCGCCCGGGCAGGGGGCGCCCTACGAGCAGTACTTC.

The table lists this clonotype with many counts. The CDR3: CASSPSEMRVEETQYF. For the CDR3, the DNA is TGCGCCAGCAGCCCATCAGAGATGAGGGTAGAAGAGACCCAGTACTTC. The chain has TRBV4-1 and TRBJ2-5, with D maybe TRBD2 (5 bases). Trimming removed 4 bases at V and 3 bases at J, with 18 bases between. The CDR3 totals 16 residues. In germline, CDR1 is MGHRA, CDR2 YSYEKL.

The V call is TRBV7-8, the J call TRBJ2-7; no clear D. The CDR3 is made up of 13 amino acids. Germline loops: CDR1 SGHVS, CDR2 FQNEAQ. V was trimmed by 5 bases and J by 7 bases, leaving 15 bases between them. The CDR3, as DNA: TGTGCCAGCAGCCCTTGGCCCTCTTGGGAGCAGTACTTC. Residues: CASSPWPSWEQYF.

The rearrangement links TRBV10-3 to TRBJ2-1; D might be TRBD1 (5 bases). The CDR3 has 16 residues. The germline V gene has CDR1 ENHRY and CDR2 SYGVKD. Between the trimmed V and J ends, which lost 0 bases and 4 bases, there was a span of 13 bases. CDR3 sequence: CAISESGSGFYNEQFF. CDR3 coding DNA: TGTGCCATCAGTGAGTCCGGGTCAGGGTTTTACAATGAGCAGTTCTTC.

The chain recombines TRBV4-2 with TRBJ1-4; no clear D. Germline V gene sequence: CDR1 LGHNA, CDR2 YNFKEQ. Trimming left V 4 bases short and J 7 bases short, with 19 bases between. This CDR3 is 16 amino acids long. The CDR3: CASSPGSGTRGEKLFF. The DNA for the CDR3 is TGTGCCAGCAGCCCAGGAAGCGGCACCCGGGGTGAAAAACTGTTTTTT.

The J gene is TRBJ2-6, the V gene TRBV10-3; TRBD1 might be the D (5 bases). The CDR3 extends over 17 amino acids. In germline, CDR1 is ENHRY, CDR2 SYGVKD. V lost 2 bases and J lost 0, with 11 bases in between. Written as DNA, the CDR3 is TGTGCCATCAGTGAGCTGCCCGACAGCTCTGGGGCCAACGTCCTGACTTTC. This sequence encodes CAISELPDSSGANVLTF.

This clonotype appeared a few times. This sequence joins TRBV20-1 and TRBJ1-2; D may be TRBD1 (5 bases). Germline CDR1 DFQATT, CDR2 SNEGSKA (reference sequence). V was clipped by 0 bases and J by 2 bases, with 10 bases between them. This CDR3 is built from 14 residues. This CDR3 reads CSARDIGGNYGYTF. CDR3 nucleotide sequence: TGCAGTGCTAGAGATATCGGGGGAAACTATGGCTACACCTTC.

This chain uses TRBV12-3 or TRBV12-4 with TRBJ2-1, with D perhaps being TRBD1 or TRBD2 (6 bases each). There are 16 residues in the CDR3. The V end was cut by 3 bases, the J end by 6 bases, with 18 bases between. Here the CDR3 reads CASSLVRGPAGNEQFF. The DNA of the CDR3 is TGTGCCAGCAGTTTGGTCAGGGGTCCAGCGGGCAATGAGCAGTTCTTC.

The CDR3 sequence: CSVERQTQYF. The CDR3 nucleotides read TGCAGCGTTGAACGGCAGACCCAGTACTTC. V is TRBV29-1 and J is TRBJ2-5; D gene ambiguous. V was clipped by 2 bases and J by 6 bases, with 4 bases between them. The CDR3 has 10 residues. The V gene's germline CDR1 is SQVTM and CDR2 ANQGSEA.

The chain joins TRBV12-3 or TRBV12-4 to TRBJ2-5; no definite D call. The CDR3 is 12 amino acids. Trimming cost V 6 bases and J 9 bases, with 14 bases left between them. In DNA form, the CDR3 reads TGTGCCAGCAGCTCCGGTCGTCCGCCCCAGTACTTC. Translating gives CASSSGRPPQYF.

The V call is TRBV19, the J call TRBJ2-1; 10 bases fit TRBD2. CDR1 and CDR2 (germline): LNHDA, SQIVND (reference sequence). The CDR3 covers 19 residues. V lost 5 bases to trimming and J lost 1 base; unmatched junction nucleotides: 14. The CDR3 spells CASSPLFSGGPGSYNEQFF. In nucleotides, the CDR3 is TGTGCCAGTAGTCCCTTGTTTAGCGGGGGGCCGGGATCCTACAATGAGCAGTTCTTC.

This chain links TRBV3-1 with TRBJ2-1; no clear D. Germline V gene lookup returns CDR1 LGHDT and CDR2 YNNKEL (reference sequence). Trimming removed 1 base from V and 5 bases from J, with 12 bases in between. The CDR3 is 15 amino acids. The CDR3, as DNA: TGTGCCAGCAGCCAAGTCGAGCCTCCGCACAATGAGCAGTTCTTC. The encoded protein is CASSQVEPPHNEQFF.

V usage is TRBV10-3 and J usage is TRBJ1-1; D gene ambiguous. V was shortened by 8 bases and J by 11 bases, with 12 bases between the two germline ends. CDR1 ENHRY and CDR2 SYGVKD come from the germline V gene. The length of the CDR3 is 10 residues. CDR3 sequence (DNA): TGTGCCATCGATCCGGGCGCGGCTTTCTTT. Amino acid sequence: CAIDPGAAFF.

V and J are TRBV20-1 and TRBJ2-7; 7 nucleotides line up with TRBD2. The V gene end was trimmed by 0 bases and the J gene end by 2 bases; junction bases not matched to a gene: 7. Germline V gene sequence: CDR1 DFQATT, CDR2 SNEGSKA (reference sequence). The CDR3 runs 15 residues. This chain's CDR3 is CSARDRGGRPYEQYF. The CDR3 nucleotides read TGCAGTGCTAGAGATCGCGGCGGGAGACCCTACGAGCAGTACTTC.

There are many counts of this clonotype. J is TRBJ2-4 and V is TRBV20-1; a possible D gene is TRBD2 (5 bases). The germline CDR1 and CDR2 sequences are DFQATT and SNEGSKA (reference sequence). V was clipped by 6 bases and J by 5 bases, with 20 bases between them. The CDR3 has 15 residues. CDR3 protein: CSAPRFGENQNIQYF. CDR3 nucleotide sequence: TGCAGTGCCCCAAGATTCGGGGAGAACCAAAACATTCAGTACTTC.

For this clonotype: The junction and the germline gene differ at one end; a read error may be behind it. The J gene is TRBJ2-7, the V gene TRBV6-2 or TRBV6-3, with D tentatively TRBD2 (5 bases). This CDR3 is 12 amino acids long. Germline CDR1 MNHEY, CDR2 SVGEGT. The CDR3 bases are TGTGCCAGCAGTTACAGCTCTGACTATTTCCACTTC. Translating it yields CASSYSSDYFHF.